This T cell receptor (beta chain) was found in a study of control samples from healthy donors and cancer patients. The table came from immunoSEQ multiplex PCR; TCRdb's copy has only in-frame clones and leaves some out. In the table there are around 140,000 clones, 92% of which are singletons. Germline values: CDR1 SEHNR, CDR2 FQNEAQ (reference sequence). There are 12 residues in the CDR3. V lost 5 bases, J lost 0 bases, and 5 bases lay in between. The sample comprised blood. This TCR was sampled from a woman aged 45-59 years in good health. The chain is built from TRBV7-9 and TRBJ2-7; D remains unclear. The CDR3 loop is CASSPLSYEQYF. CDR3 DNA: TGTGCCAGCAGCCCCCTCTCCTACGAGCAGTACTTC.